This TCR beta chain was captured by sequencing in a study of cytomegalovirus exposure and HLA in healthy donors. Findings and limits, study-wide: Cytomegalovirus status was reportedly diagnosed by the classifier with high specificity and sensitivity. Specificity for CMV antigens was confirmed in vitro for a few of the CMV-associated chains.

CDR1 and CDR2 (germline): SNHLY, FYNNEI. Trimming pared 5 bases from V and 1 base from J, leaving 8 bases between. This CDR3 region has 13 residues. Points on this clone: Its antigen is unknown.

With 60 Vbeta and 13 Jbeta primers, the PCR was carried out. TCRdb's copy holds only in-frame clones and misses some; the assay was immunoSEQ multiplex PCR. The sample lists 120,000 or so clones, over 60% occurring once. The sequencing sample was made of PBMCs. This chain connects TRBV2 to TRBJ1-1; a weak D match, TRBD1 (6 bases). This sequence originates from a woman in her thirties or forties in good health and CMV-seronegative. CDR3 in amino acids: CASSPRGNTEAFF. Here the CDR3 DNA reads TGTGCCAGCAGTCCCAGGGGGAACACTGAAGCTTTCTTT.